The 31 T cell receptor beta chains listed next were all sequenced from one sample in a study of graft-versus-host responses after intestinal transplantation. Libraries were prepared by immunoSEQ multiplex PCR; TCRdb keeps only in-frame clonotypes and omits some of them. The table includes 100,000 to 110,000 clones, about 90% detected once. Their antigens remain unidentified. Specimen: unstimulated CD4+ T cells sorted from spleen or lymph node cells, collected before transplant. Receptors originate from a human donor who was the organ donor for an intestinal transplant.

V and J are TRBV30 and TRBJ2-1; 8 bases match TRBD1. V gave up 1 base and J gave up 8 bases; unmatched junction bases: 10. Germline V lookup: CDR1 GTSNPN, CDR2 SVGIG (reference sequence). The CDR3 is 15 residues long. The CDR3 reads CAWSERQGILDEQFF. DNA for the CDR3: TGTGCCTGGAGTGAGAGACAGGGGATCTTGGATGAGCAGTTCTTC.

This clone was counted only a few times. V usage is TRBV28 and J usage is TRBJ2-1, with 7 bases aligning to TRBD2. The length of the CDR3 is 13 residues. Germline trimming cut 5 bases from V and 12 bases from J; bases unmatched to any gene: 10. The germline V gene encodes CDR1 MDHEN and CDR2 SYDVKM. CDR3 sequence (DNA): TGTGCCAGCAGTCCACCAGGGAGGGATGGGCAGTTCTTC. The encoded protein is CASSPPGRDGQFF.

The chain employs TRBV11-2 and TRBJ2-1; possible D gene TRBD2, 5 bases. The CDR3 contains 15 residues. In germline, CDR1 is SGHAT, CDR2 FQNNGV. V dropped 4 bases and J dropped 8 bases, with 18 bases sitting between them. As DNA, the CDR3 is TGTGCCAGCAGCTCCCCCCGCGGGTCCGGGTATGAGCAGTTCTTC. Its translation: CASSSPRGSGYEQFF.

This chain links TRBV4-1 with TRBJ1-2; 7 nucleotides agree with TRBD1. The CDR3 runs to 15 residues. J gave up 3 bases and V 1 base, and 5 bases lay outside the gene matches. Germline lookup yields CDR1 MGHRA and CDR2 YSYEKL. In DNA, the CDR3 is TGCGCCAGCAGCCAAGCCGGGACAGCCTACTATGGCTACACCTTC. Amino acids: CASSQAGTAYYGYTF.

CDR3 nucleotide sequence: TGTGCCATCACTGACGGGGCTGGCGGAAACACCATATATTTT. Its protein is CAITDGAGGNTIYF. The gene calls are TRBV10-3 and TRBJ1-3; TRBD1 might be the D (5 bases). V was shortened by 7 bases and J by 4 bases, with 14 bases between the two germline ends. The germline gives CDR1 ENHRY, CDR2 SYGVKD. This CDR3 contains 14 residues.

This chain uses TRBV9 with TRBJ2-3; maybe TRBD1 (5 bases). CDR1 SGDLS and CDR2 YYNGEE come from the germline V gene. CDR3 length: 16 residues. V lost 4 bases, J lost 2 bases, and 17 bases lay in between. The CDR3 sequence: CASSPWLGVNTDTQYF. DNA of the CDR3: TGTGCCAGCAGCCCCTGGTTAGGGGTCAACACAGATACGCAGTATTTT. The variable domain in full, completed from reference TRBV9 and TRBJ2-3, reads DSGVTQTPKHLITATGQRVTLRCSPRSGDLSVYWYQQSLDQGLQFLIQYYNGEERAKGNILERFSAQQFPDLHSELNLSSLELGDSALYFCASSPWLGVNTDTQYFGPGTRLTVL.

This chain uses TRBV2 with TRBJ1-4; possibly TRBD1 for D (6 bases). V was trimmed by 10 bases and J by 8 bases, leaving 17 bases between them. CDR1 and CDR2 (germline): SNHLY, FYNNEI. The length of the CDR3 is 13 residues. CDR3 nucleotide sequence: TGTGCCACTCACAGGGACCAGCAAGAAAAACTGTTTTTT. Translation gives CATHRDQQEKLFF.

The rearrangement uses TRBV4-2 and TRBJ1-3; perhaps TRBD1 as D (6 bases). The CDR3 extends over 16 amino acids. CDR1 and CDR2 from the germline V gene are LGHNA and YNFKEQ. Trimming cost V 1 base and J 0 bases, with 10 bases left between them. CDR3 in amino acids: CASSQGGGNSGNTIYF. CDR3 sequence (DNA): TGTGCCAGCAGCCAAGGAGGGGGGAACTCTGGAAACACCATATATTTT.

The V and J genes are TRBV6-6 and TRBJ1-3; D is undetermined. Germline V gives CDR1 MNHNY, CDR2 SVGAGI (reference sequence). The CDR3 contains 15 residues. Trimming pared 7 bases from V and 1 base from J, leaving 14 bases between. CDR3 nucleotides: TGTGCCAGCACTCCTAGCTTTGGGTCTGGAAACACCATATATTTT. This sequence encodes CASTPSFGSGNTIYF.

This clone occurred a few times. CDR3 loop: CASSNPLRFPYEQYF. CDR3 bases: TGTGCCAGTAGTAACCCCCTCAGGTTTCCGTACGAGCAGTACTTC. This chain uses TRBV19 with TRBJ2-7, with D uncertain. CDR1 is LNHDA, CDR2 SQIVND, per germline (reference sequence). Trimming cost V 4 bases and J 4 bases, with 17 bases left between them. This CDR3 region has 15 residues.

The CDR3 sequence is CASTAGGGQPQHF. The CDR3 bases are TGTGCCTCGACTGCAGGGGGCGGTCAGCCCCAGCATTTT. J is TRBJ1-5 and V is TRBV10-3, with 8 bases fitting TRBD1. With 11 bases clipped from V and 6 bases from J, the junction kept 9 bases outside the gene matches. The CDR3 is 13 residues long. Per germline, CDR1 ENHRY and CDR2 SYGVKD.

The chain uses TRBV2 and TRBJ2-3, with a weak D call TRBD1 (5 bases). This CDR3 is 13 amino acids long. The V and J ends lost 3 bases and 3 bases respectively, with 7 bases between them. The germline V gene encodes CDR1 SNHLY and CDR2 FYNNEI. In DNA form, the CDR3 reads TGTGCCAGCAGTGAGGGGCAGACAGATACGCAGTATTTT. Amino acids: CASSEGQTDTQYF. The full variable domain, rest sourced from reference TRBV2 and TRBJ2-3, is EPEVTQTPSHQVTQMGQEVILRCVPISNHLYFYWYRQILGQKVEFLVSFYNNEISEKSEIFDDQFSVERPDGSNFTLKIRSTKLEDSAMYFCASSEGQTDTQYFGPGTRLTVL.

DNA of the CDR3: TGTGCCAGCACCCACCTCGGAGGGGGCCTCCCCTACGAGCAGTACTTC. As protein: CASTHLGGGLPYEQYF. This chain joins TRBV28 and TRBJ2-7, with D perhaps TRBD1 (7 bases). The CDR3 is 16 residues long. Trimming removed 7 bases from V and 2 bases from J, with 21 bases in between. Germline CDR1 reads MDHEN; CDR2 reads SYDVKM.

The genes are TRBV30 and TRBJ1-3; D perhaps matches TRBD1 (5 bases). The germline CDR1 and CDR2 sequences are GTSNPN and SVGIG (reference sequence). The V gene lost 1 base and the J gene lost 4 bases, with 11 bases spanning the gap. This CDR3 region has 14 residues. CDR3 in DNA: TGTGCCTGGAGTGGGGGGTGGGAAGGAAACACCATATATTTT. The encoded protein is CAWSGGWEGNTIYF. Full variable domain (missing parts from reference TRBV30 and TRBJ1-3): SQTIHQWPATLVQPVGSPLSLECTVEGTSNPNLYWYRQAAGRGLQLLFYSVGIGQISSEVPQNLSASRPQDRQFILSSKKLLLSDSGFYLCAWSGGWEGNTIYFGEGSWLTVV.

J is TRBJ2-5 and V is TRBV6-1; no clear D gene. Trimming stripped 4 bases from V and 7 bases from J, with 7 bases between. The germline V gene encodes CDR1 MNHNS and CDR2 SASEGT. The CDR3 runs to 11 residues. The CDR3 sequence is CASSGRLTQYF. The CDR3 coding sequence is TGTGCCAGCAGTGGACGGCTGACCCAGTACTTC.

The V call is TRBV6-1, the J call TRBJ2-7; D gene unclear. Trimming left V 3 bases short and J 3 bases short, with 15 bases between. CDR1 MNHNS and CDR2 SASEGT come from the germline V gene. CDR3 length: 15 residues. CDR3 coding DNA: TGTGCCAGCAGTGAGAGTAGACTTACGATCTACGAGCAGTACTTC. Translated: CASSESRLTIYEQYF.

The chain employs TRBV2 and TRBJ1-2; D possibly corresponds to TRBD1 (5 bases). With 4 bases removed from V and 6 bases from J, the gap between germline ends came to 15 bases. Germline-derived CDR1 and CDR2 are SNHLY and FYNNEI. This CDR3 comprises 14 residues. DNA of the CDR3: TGTGCCAGCAGTGGGGGGACCGCGGGCGATGGCTACACCTTC. Residues: CASSGGTAGDGYTF.

The J gene is TRBJ1-6, the V gene TRBV5-4; weak D call: TRBD1 (6 bases). Trimming took off 4 bases at V and 0 bases at J, with 14 bases between the two ends. Germline assignment: CDR1 SGHNT and CDR2 YYREEE (reference sequence). CDR3 length equals 17 residues. CDR3 coding DNA: TGTGCCAGCAGCGAGATAGGACAGAGCTCCTATAATTCACCCCTCCACTTT. Protein product: CASSEIGQSSYNSPLHF.

In its sample, this clone was seen a few times. At one of its ends the junction is not consistent with the germline gene, which may arise from a read error. The gene calls are TRBV19 and TRBJ1-2; D gene unclear. There are 13 residues in the CDR3. In germline, CDR1 is LNHDA, CDR2 SQIVND (reference sequence). The CDR3 here is CASRIGRLYGYTF. Written as DNA, the CDR3 is TGTGCCAGTAGAATAGGGCGGCTTTATGGCTACACCTTC. The full variable domain, in which reference TRBV19 and TRBJ1-2 provide the parts outside the CDR3, is DGGITQSPKYLFRKEGQNVTLSCEQNLNHDAMYWYRQDPGQGLRLIYYSQIVNDFQKGDIAEGYSVSREKKESFPLTVTSAQKNPTAFYLCASRIGRLYGYTFGSGTRLTVV.

V is TRBV19 and J is TRBJ1-1, with D hard to call. CDR1 is LNHDA and CDR2 is SQIVND in the germline V gene (reference sequence). The CDR3 has 13 amino acids. V shed 7 bases and J shed 0 bases, with 9 bases lying between them. The CDR3 spells CASNDEMNTEAFF. CDR3 coding DNA: TGTGCCAGTAATGATGAAATGAACACTGAAGCTTTCTTT.

The chain combines TRBV5-6 with TRBJ2-1; 9 bases are a match to TRBD1. The CDR3 extends over 17 amino acids. CDR1 SGHDT and CDR2 YYEEEE come from the germline V gene. V shed 2 bases, J shed 6 bases, and the junction held 12 bases outside the gene matches. CDR3 bases: TGTGCCAGCAGCTTCTCCGGGACAGGGTGGTCACGCAATGAGCAGTTCTTC. Its translation: CASSFSGTGWSRNEQFF.

The chain joins TRBV5-1 to TRBJ1-1; TRBD1 aligns across 9 bases. Looked up from germline, CDR1 is SGHRS and CDR2 is YFSETQ. The ends lost 3 bases at V and 4 bases at J; junction bases unmatched: 7. There are 15 residues in the CDR3. In nucleotides, the CDR3 is TGCGCCAGCAGCTGGGGGGACAGGGCTGGCACTGAAGCTTTCTTT. Amino acid sequence: CASSWGDRAGTEAFF.

The rearrangement links TRBV27 to TRBJ1-5; D is perhaps TRBD1 (5 bases). Between the trimmed V and J ends, which lost 6 bases and 3 bases, there was a span of 9 bases. The germline gives CDR1 MNHEY, CDR2 SMNVEV (reference sequence). The CDR3 sequence is 13 residues long. CDR3 sequence: CASRAGPNQPQHF. The CDR3 DNA reads TGTGCCAGCAGGGCAGGGCCCAATCAGCCCCAGCATTTT.

The genes are TRBV9 and TRBJ2-1, with 11 bases matching TRBD1. Germline V gives CDR1 SGDLS, CDR2 YYNGEE. This CDR3 spans 15 amino acids. After removal of 1 base from V and 8 bases from J, the junction contained 5 bases not matched to a gene. The DNA for the CDR3 is TGTGCCAGCAGCGTAAGCGGACAGGGGGCATATGAGCAGTTCTTC. It specifies CASSVSGQGAYEQFF. Using reference TRBV9 and TRBJ2-1 for the parts outside the CDR3, the full variable domain is DSGVTQTPKHLITATGQRVTLRCSPRSGDLSVYWYQQSLDQGLQFLIQYYNGEERAKGNILERFSAQQFPDLHSELNLSSLELGDSALYFCASSVSGQGAYEQFFGPGTRLTVL.

The gene calls are TRBV7-3 and TRBJ2-3; 8 bases fit TRBD1. Germline CDR1 SGHTA, CDR2 FQGTGA. Trimming took 5 bases from V and 5 from J; bases not matched to a gene: 24. The CDR3 is 20 residues long. In nucleotides, the CDR3 is TGTGCCAGCAGCACCGGGACAGGACTCAAGACAATGCTAGGAGAAGATACGCAGTATTTT. Protein sequence: CASSTGTGLKTMLGEDTQYF.

This chain uses TRBV30 with TRBJ2-5, with TRBD2 matching 11 bases. After removal of 3 bases from V and 5 bases from J, the junction contained 8 bases not matched to a gene. Germline V gene data show CDR1 as GTSNPN and CDR2 as SVGIG (reference sequence). The CDR3 runs 15 residues. This chain's CDR3 is CAWRIAGGPPETQYF. The CDR3 DNA reads TGTGCCTGGAGGATAGCGGGGGGGCCCCCGGAGACCCAGTACTTC.

This chain uses TRBV2 with TRBJ2-5, with no clear D. This CDR3 is built from 11 residues. The germline V gene encodes CDR1 SNHLY and CDR2 FYNNEI. Trimming cost V 5 bases and J 5 bases, with 6 bases left between them. This chain's CDR3 is CASSPVETQYF. In nucleotides, the CDR3 is TGTGCCAGCAGTCCCGTCGAGACCCAGTACTTC.

This chain uses TRBV7-9 with TRBJ2-7, with D unclear. CDR1 and CDR2 from the germline V gene are SEHNR and FQNEAQ (reference sequence). The CDR3 consists of 14 residues. Trimming shortened V by 2 bases and J by 2 bases, and 10 bases separated the two germline ends. The DNA for the CDR3 is TGTGCCAGCAGCTTAACGGCAGCGCCCTACGAGCAGTACTTC. It yields the protein CASSLTAAPYEQYF.

This clone was seen once. J is TRBJ2-7 and V is TRBV29-1; the D gene is possibly TRBD2 (5 bases). The CDR3 is made up of 12 amino acids. Germline values: CDR1 SQVTM, CDR2 ANQGSEA. Trimming stripped 4 bases from V and 1 base from J, with 8 bases between. The CDR3 sequence is CSVAGLSYEQYF. DNA of the CDR3: TGCAGCGTTGCGGGGTTGTCCTACGAGCAGTACTTC.

This clone has just a few counts. This chain links TRBV5-4 with TRBJ2-7, with 7 bases identical to TRBD1. CDR3 length: 13 amino acids. Germline V gene data show CDR1 as SGHNT and CDR2 as YYREEE (reference sequence). Germline trimming cut 7 bases from V and 3 bases from J; bases unmatched to any gene: 7. CDR3 DNA: TGTGCCAGCTCCGACAGGGTAAACTACGAGCAGTACTTC. Its protein product is CASSDRVNYEQYF.

The chain recombines TRBV28 with TRBJ2-1; possibly TRBD2 for D (5 bases). The V end was cut by 5 bases, the J end by 0 bases, with 11 bases between. The CDR3 covers 15 residues. CDR1 and CDR2 from the germline V gene are MDHEN and SYDVKM. CDR3 protein: CASSEGGSSYNEQFF. The CDR3, as DNA: TGTGCCAGCAGTGAGGGCGGAAGCTCCTACAATGAGCAGTTCTTC.